A selection of T cell receptor beta chains follows, all from one sample in a study of blood T cell repertoires in COVID-19. Assay used: immunoSEQ multiplex PCR; TCRdb lists only in-frame clones, some missing. Here the sample spans roughly 230,000 clones, 88% being singletons. Source material: peripheral blood. Receptors originate from a man in his sixties or seventies with acute or convalescent COVID-19. CDR3s include the opening cysteine and the closing phenylalanine or tryptophan. The D gene is left open where the match is weak. Size tells how often a clone was seen (once, few, many) or the class of an expanded clone, and some rows leave it out.

NA | TRBJ2-2 | TRBV19 | NA | CASSIQGMRNTGELFF | TGTGCCAGTAGTATCCAGGGGATGAGGAACACCGGGGAGCTGTTTTTT
TRBD2 | TRBJ2-1 | TRBV5-6 | NA | CASSSPRLAGVSEQFF | TGTGCCAGCAGCTCGCCCCGACTAGCGGGAGTTTCGGAGCAGTTCTTC
NA | TRBJ1-2 | TRBV5-1 | NA | CASSLAQGLYGYTF | TGCGCCAGCAGCTTGGCACAGGGTTTATATGGCTACACCTTC
TRBD1 | TRBJ1-2 | TRBV5-4 | NA | CASKGGQGNYGYTF | TGTGCCAGCAAAGGAGGACAGGGGAACTATGGCTACACCTTC
NA | TRBJ1-4 | TRBV12-5 | NA | CASGSRGGSGEKLFF | TGTGCTAGTGGTTCAAGGGGGGGGAGCGGGGAAAAACTGTTTTTT
TRBD1 | TRBJ1-5 | TRBV28 | NA | CAGSTGNNQPQHF | TGTGCCGGATCGACAGGGAACAATCAGCCCCAGCATTTT
NA | TRBJ2-1 | TRBV11-2 | few | CASSLDASSYNEQFF | TGTGCCAGCAGCTTAGACGCTAGTTCCTACAATGAGCAGTTCTTC
TRBD2 | TRBJ2-5 | TRBV2 | NA | CASRAGVVETQYF | TGTGCCAGCAGGGCGGGAGTAGTTGAGACCCAGTACTTC
TRBD2 | TRBJ2-1 | TRBV7-2 | NA | CASSLSGLEQFF | TGTGCCAGCAGCTTATCGGGACTAGAGCAGTTCTTC
TRBD1 | TRBJ1-6 | TRBV7-9 | NA | CASSQTGGVGNSPLHF | TGTGCCAGCAGCCAAACAGGGGGCGTTGGCAATTCACCCCTCCACTTT
TRBD1 | TRBJ1-4 | TRBV6-1 | NA | CASSDDGTGRDLNEKLFF | TGTGCCAGCAGTGATGACGGGACAGGGAGGGATCTTAATGAAAAACTGTTTTTT
TRBD1 | TRBJ1-4 | TRBV28 | NA | CASSKGQSKGKLFF | TGTGCCAGCAGTAAGGGACAGTCTAAGGGAAAACTGTTTTTT
TRBD1 | TRBJ1-2 | TRBV18 | few | CASSLRTGGDDGYTF | TGTGCCAGCTCACTAAGGACAGGGGGCGATGATGGCTACACCTTC
TRBD2 | TRBJ2-2 | TRBV14 | NA | CASSQENFGTSGKPGELFF | TGTGCCAGCAGCCAAGAAAATTTCGGGACTAGCGGGAAACCCGGGGAGCTGTTTTTT
NA | TRBJ2-2 | TRBV2 | NA | CASSGKRNTGELFF | TGTGCCAGCAGCGGTAAGCGGAACACCGGGGAGCTGTTTTTT
NA | TRBJ1-6 | TRBV5-5 | NA | CASSLEGGVHSPLHF | TGTGCCAGCAGTCTAGAAGGAGGGGTACATTCACCCCTCCACTTT
NA | TRBJ2-7 | TRBV6-5 | few | CASSYSTDSYEQYF | TGTGCCAGCAGTTACAGTACAGACTCCTACGAGCAGTACTTC
NA | TRBJ2-7 | TRBV11-2 | NA | CASSLVFAGYEQYF | TGTGCCAGCAGCTTAGTTTTCGCAGGATACGAGCAGTACTTC
TRBD1 | TRBJ1-1 | TRBV28 | NA | CASRLTGDTEAFF | TGTGCCAGCAGACTAACAGGGGACACTGAAGCTTTCTTT
TRBD1 | TRBJ1-1 | TRBV10-3 | once | CAISGSTGLGNTEAFF | TGTGCCATCAGTGGGTCGACAGGGCTCGGAAACACTGAAGCTTTCTTT
NA | TRBJ1-2 | TRBV24-1 | NA | CATSSSAAGMSYTF | TGTGCCACCAGTTCTTCCGCCGCAGGGATGAGCTACACCTTC
NA | TRBJ2-5 | TRBV5-1 | once | CASSFDSRETQYF | TGCGCCAGCAGCTTCGACTCCCGAGAGACCCAGTACTTC
NA | TRBJ2-3 | TRBV4-1 | NA | CASSPDRQITDTQYF | TGCGCCAGCAGCCCGGACAGACAAATTACAGATACGCAGTATTTT
NA | TRBJ2-1 | TRBV5-6 | NA | CASSPNQELAGNEQFF | TGTGCCAGCAGCCCAAACCAAGAACTAGCCGGCAATGAGCAGTTCTTC
NA | TRBJ2-2 | TRBV6-5 | NA | CASRTGNTGELFF | TGTGCCAGCAGGACAGGAAACACCGGGGAGCTGTTTTTT
NA | TRBJ2-2 | TRBV12-5 | NA | CASGSPRTGELFF | TGTGCTAGTGGTTCTCCTCGGACCGGGGAGCTGTTTTTT
TRBD2 | TRBJ2-7 | TRBV11-2 | NA | CASSLDPSGSFNYEQYF | TGTGCCAGCAGCTTAGATCCTAGCGGGAGCTTTAACTACGAGCAGTACTTC
TRBD1 | TRBJ2-1 | TRBV27 | NA | CASSLRAGGTYNEQFF | TGTGCCAGCAGTTTAAGGGCAGGGGGCACCTACAATGAGCAGTTCTTC
NA | TRBJ2-3 | TRBV28 | NA | CASSPIPGREYTDTQYF | TGTGCCAGCAGTCCAATCCCCGGACGGGAGTACACAGATACGCAGTATTTT
NA | TRBJ1-1 | TRBV14 | few | CASSQDRHRAAVTEAFF | TGTGCCAGCAGCCAAGATCGGCACAGGGCAGCGGTCACTGAAGCTTTCTTT
NA | TRBJ2-5 | TRBV6-5 | NA | CASSTTGSAETQYF | TGTGCCAGCAGTACCACAGGGTCGGCGGAGACCCAGTACTTC